This T cell receptor (beta chain) came from a study of PD-L1 blockade in urothelial cancer. This clone was seen only a few times. The time point: peripheral blood 6 weeks after treatment start. This CDR3 region has 16 residues. The germline V gene encodes CDR1 SGHTA and CDR2 FQGNSA. The trim removed 3 bases at V and 8 bases at J, leaving 7 bases unmatched. Only in-frame clones appear in the TCRdb table, and some are missing; sequencing was by immunoSEQ multiplex PCR. This table has 40,000 to 60,000 clones, approximately 80% appearing once. The source of this sequence is a man aged 70-80 years with urothelial cancer. Sequenced here: PBMCs, sampled around atezolizumab (anti-PD-L1) treatment. The chain uses TRBV7-2 and TRBJ2-1; 13 nucleotides line up with TRBD2. CDR3 region: CASSFRGTSGIDEQFF. The CDR3 DNA sequence: TGTGCCAGCAGCTTTCGTGGGACTAGCGGGATAGATGAGCAGTTCTTC.